Described below is a single T cell receptor beta chain sequence and its context. No antigen is known for it. Alongside a J-beta primer mix, a sample-barcoded 5' primer served in a second PCR lasting about 7 to 11 cycles. TCRdb re-analysed the 5' RACE reads in MiXCR, keeping a single row per CDR3 protein. The sample has 890,000 or so distinct CDR3 sequences, 62% seen once; the top ten hold roughly 26%. This sample is part of a study of blood T cells in healthy people across ages. Study-level results: Long-lived donors had more naive CD4+ cells and higher diversity than aged donors.

The CDR3 runs 17 residues. Germline CDR1 reads MNHNY; CDR2 reads SVGAGI (reference sequence). Trimming took 6 bases from V and 1 from J, leaving 21 bases between them. The chain links TRBV6-6 to TRBJ2-5; TRBD1 might be the D (7 bases). The sequence came from a man aged 25 to 45 in good health. Sequences were obtained from blood. CDR3 DNA sequence: TGTGCCAGCAGCCATCCCAGGGGGGAGACCTCCCAAGAGACCCAGTACTTC. Translating it yields CASSHPRGETSQETQYF.